The rows below give T cell receptor beta chains drawn from one sample of a study of CD4 and CD8 cells across lung adenocarcinoma regions. MiXCR, applied by TCRdb to the PCR reads, yields one record per CDR3 protein. The sample has tens of thousands of distinct CDR3 sequences; roughly half are singletons. What was sequenced was CD8+ T cells from the center of a lung tumor. These receptors all stem from a female donor with lung adenocarcinoma. The CD4 and CD8 labels of this study may be unreliable. The CDR3 runs from the conserved cysteine through the conserved F or W. A D gene is named only where the DNA matches it firmly. Size values are once, few and many counts, or a class for expanded clones, and some rows have none.

clone_size d_call j_call v_call cdr3_aa cdr3_nt
few - TRBJ2-1 TRBV19 CASRSPGEFSTYNEQFF TGTGCCAGTAGAAGCCCCGGGGAGTTTTCAACCTACAATGAGCAGTTCTTC
- TRBD2 TRBJ2-5 TRBV27 CASSLRRAGGSVETQYF TGTGCCAGCAGTTTAAGGCGAGCGGGAGGGTCGGTAGAAACCCAGTACTTC
many TRBD1 TRBJ2-5 TRBV4-1 CASSLGQQEPQYF TGCGCCAGCAGCCTGGGACAGCAAGAGCCCCAGTACTTC
- TRBD2 TRBJ2-3 TRBV20-1 CSARRISGGSTDTQYF TGCAGTGCTAGAAGGATAAGCGGGGGTAGCACAGATACGCAGTATTTT
few TRBD2 TRBJ2-1 TRBV23-1 CASSQPRASGRNYNEQFF TGCGCCAGCAGTCAACCCCGGGCTAGCGGGAGGAACTACAATGAGCAGTTCTTC
few - TRBJ2-1 TRBV6-1 CASSLSRDPNYEQFF TGTGCCAGCAGCCTGTCCCGGGACCCTAACTATGAGCAGTTCTTC
- - TRBJ2-2 TRBV10-2 CASSLGSTDTQFF TGCGCCAGCAGTTTAGGAAGCACCGATACGCAGTTTTTT
- - TRBJ2-5 TRBV27 CASSPLWGGWHEEQYF TGTGCCAGCAGTCCCCTGTGGGGGGGCTGGCACGAGGAGCAGTACTTC
- - TRBJ2-4 TRBV10-3 CATGPCATDTQYF TGTGCCACGGGGCCGTGCGCCACAGATACGCAGTACTTC
- TRBD2 TRBJ2-5 TRBV6-1 CASSEGSGGETQYF TGTGCCAGCAGTGAGGGCTCCGGGGGGGAGACCCAGTACTTC
- - TRBJ2-7 TRBV6-1 CASSGRHNEQYF TGTGCCAGCAGTGGTAGACACAATGAGCAGTACTTC
- TRBD2 TRBJ2-7 TRBV7-2 CASSFTSGGTYEQYF TGTGCCAGCAGCTTTACTAGCGGGGGAACCTACGAGCAGTACTTC
many TRBD2 TRBJ2-3 TRBV20-1 CSAQGGGGLAHSDTQYF TGCAGTGCTCAGGGCGGGGGGGGACTAGCTCATTCAGATACGCAGTATTTT
many TRBD2 TRBJ2-1 TRBV2 CASSRLAGYNEQFF TGTGCCAGCAGTAGGTTAGCGGGGTACAATGAGCAGTTCTTC